This TCR beta chain derives from a study of beta chain features in type 1 diabetes. Study-level findings and limits: In these data, an HLA type influence on TCRB rearrangement remained unresolved. A greater similarity of naive, central memory and Treg TCRB repertoires was seen among patients than among healthy donors.

The collection from each donor was one heparinised blood draw averaging around 0.11 L. This clone has only a few counts. The antigen remains unidentified. Germline V gene sequence: CDR1 WSHSY, CDR2 SAAADI. CDR3 length equals 12 residues. V lost 5 bases and J lost 4, with 5 bases in between. Every bit of the isolated RNA underwent reverse transcription, so sequencing read expressed TCRB transcripts. Naive, central memory and regulatory T cell samples averaged around 3.9 million immunoSEQ reads each. Clones were sequenced by immunoSEQ multiplex PCR, and TCRdb holds only the in-frame ones, with some missing. Of 200,000 to 250,000 clones in the sample, 25% to 30% were seen once.

The clonotype originates from a man aged 25-45 years in good health. The chain has TRBV10-2 and TRBJ1-4; D ambiguous. The specimen was central memory CD4+ T cells from blood. Here the CDR3 reads CASSRLNEKLFF. CDR3 bases: TGCGCCAGCAGTCGACTTAATGAAAAACTGTTTTTT.